The 25 T cell receptor beta chains listed next were all sequenced from one sample in a study of blood T cell repertoires in COVID-19. Libraries were prepared by immunoSEQ multiplex PCR; TCRdb keeps only in-frame clonotypes and omits some of them. Here the sample spans roughly 380,000 clones, approximately 90% being singletons. Sequenced: peripheral blood. The receptors shown here come from a woman between 40 and 50 years old with COVID-19, enrolled during active disease.

The chain recombines TRBV3-1 (or the pseudogene TRBV3-2) with TRBJ2-2; a possible D gene is TRBD1 (6 bases). The length of the CDR3 is 16 residues. Germline V gene data show CDR1 as LGHDT and CDR2 as YNNKEL (reference sequence). The V end lost 2 bases, the J end lost 2 bases, and 12 bases lay between the germline ends. Written as DNA, the CDR3 is TGTGCCAGCAGCCAACCTGGACAGTTAAACACCGGGGAGCTGTTTTTT. This sequence encodes CASSQPGQLNTGELFF.

With respect to this clone: Other DNA sequences in this specimen translate into the identical CDR3. This sequence joins TRBV7-2 and TRBJ1-1; D is uncertain. CDR3 length: 13 residues. V was pared by 3 bases and J by 0 bases, with 5 bases between. The germline V gene encodes CDR1 SGHTA and CDR2 FQGNSA. The chain's CDR3 is CASSFTVNTEAFF. The DNA of the CDR3 is TGTGCCAGCAGCTTTACAGTGAACACTGAAGCTTTCTTT.

This clone was seen a few times. The genes are TRBV5-1 and TRBJ1-3; TRBD1 aligns across 7 bases. With 1 base clipped from V and 5 bases from J, the junction kept 3 bases outside the gene matches. Germline V gene data show CDR1 as SGHRS and CDR2 as YFSETQ. The CDR3 is 14 amino acids. Written as DNA, the CDR3 is TGCGCCAGCAGCTTGAGGGACAGTCGAAACACCATATATTTT. This gives the protein CASSLRDSRNTIYF.

This chain joins TRBV3-1 (or the pseudogene TRBV3-2) and TRBJ1-1, with 8 bases fitting TRBD1. With V trimmed by 4 bases and J by 4 bases, 11 bases remained unmatched. CDR3 length: 16 amino acids. Germline-derived CDR1 and CDR2 are LGHDT and YNNKEL (reference sequence). The CDR3, as DNA: TGTGCCAGCAGCCGACGGAGGCAGGGGGCGGCCACTGAAGCTTTCTTT. It codes for CASSRRRQGAATEAFF.

The chain carries TRBV7-9 and TRBJ1-2, with D perhaps matching TRBD1 (5 bases). The CDR3 consists of 13 residues. Per germline, CDR1 SEHNR and CDR2 FQNEAQ (reference sequence). Trimming shortened V by 5 bases and J by 5 bases, and 12 bases separated the two germline ends. CDR3 in amino acids: CASSRGILYGYTF. DNA of the CDR3: TGTGCCAGCAGCCGGGGGATCCTATATGGCTACACCTTC.

This rearrangement joins TRBV7-9 to TRBJ2-7, with TRBD2 identical over 8 bases. Germline V lookup: CDR1 SEHNR, CDR2 FQNEAQ (reference sequence). This CDR3 has 15 residues. The V and J ends lost 5 bases and 0 bases, in that order; junction bases with no gene match: 6. In DNA form, the CDR3 reads TGTGCCAGCAGCCTCCCGGGAGGGGCCTCCTACGAGCAGTACTTC. Its translation is CASSLPGGASYEQYF. Complete variable domain (other parts from reference TRBV7-9 and TRBJ2-7): DTGVSQNPRHKITKRGQNVTFRCDPISEHNRLYWYRQTLGQGPEFLTYFQNEAQLEKSRLLSDRFSAERPKGSFSTLEIQRTEQGDSAMYLCASSLPGGASYEQYFGPGTRLTVT.

The chain couples TRBV28 to TRBJ1-1, with D perhaps TRBD1 (5 bases). Germline V CDR1 and CDR2: MDHEN, SYDVKM. The CDR3 runs 16 residues. The V gene lost 0 bases and the J gene lost 0 bases, with 11 bases spanning the gap. CDR3: CASSLWGGTVNTEAFF. The CDR3 DNA sequence: TGTGCCAGCAGTTTATGGGGGGGGACGGTGAACACTGAAGCTTTCTTT.

This chain joins TRBV5-1 and TRBJ2-6; D gene unclear. This CDR3 comprises 14 residues. Trimming removed 1 base at V and 2 bases at J, with 4 bases between. Germline V gene lookup returns CDR1 SGHRS and CDR2 YFSETQ. CDR3 in amino acids: CASSLNTGANVLTF. The CDR3 DNA follows: TGCGCCAGCAGCTTGAACACTGGGGCCAACGTCCTGACTTTC.

This chain uses TRBV7-2 with TRBJ2-3, with D possibly matching TRBD2 (7 bases). Trimming left V 2 bases short and J 8 bases short, with 23 bases between. Germline CDR1 reads SGHTA; CDR2 reads FQGNSA. The CDR3 length is 17 residues. The CDR3, as DNA: TGTGCCAGCAGCTTACGGGGGGCGGGATCATCGTCGGGTACGCAGTATTTT. Translated: CASSLRGAGSSSGTQYF.

The chain uses TRBV3-1 (or the pseudogene TRBV3-2) and TRBJ2-3, with 7 bases aligning to TRBD1. Germline V gene data show CDR1 as LGHDT and CDR2 as YNNKEL (reference sequence). Trimming removed 4 bases from V and 2 bases from J; junction bases left unmatched: 6. The CDR3 totals 15 residues. The CDR3 DNA reads as TGTGCCAGCAGCCCGGGACAGACCCCCACAGATACGCAGTATTTT. Residues: CASSPGQTPTDTQYF.

This clone was seen only once. The gene calls are TRBV19 and TRBJ1-1; weak D call: TRBD1 (6 bases). V gave up 6 bases and J gave up 2 bases, with 13 bases separating them. Germline lookup yields CDR1 LNHDA and CDR2 SQIVND (reference sequence). The CDR3 length is 14 residues. As DNA, the CDR3 is TGTGCCAGTAGCCCGCAGGGGATCAACACTGAAGCTTTCTTT. Amino acid sequence: CASSPQGINTEAFF.

The V gene is TRBV13, the J gene TRBJ2-7; TRBD2 matches at 12 bases. V dropped 4 bases and J dropped 3; count of bases not matched to a gene: 7. This CDR3 has 16 residues. Germline CDR1 PRHDT, CDR2 FYEKMQ (reference sequence). In DNA, the CDR3 is TGTGCCAGCAGCTCCGGACTAGCGGGGAGGTACTACGAGCAGTACTTC. Translation: CASSSGLAGRYYEQYF.

CDR3 region: CASSYRDRGPYEQYF. CDR3 in DNA: TGTGCCAGCAGTTACAGGGACAGGGGGCCTTACGAGCAGTACTTC. The V call is TRBV6-5, the J call TRBJ2-7; 12 bases are shared with TRBD1. Trimming took 2 bases from V and 4 from J; bases not matched to a gene: 3. Looked up from germline, CDR1 is MNHEY and CDR2 is SVGAGI. CDR3 size: 15 residues.

CDR3 DNA: TGTGCTAGTGGAGTCACAGGGGGCGCGGGTGGCTACACCTTC. Encoded protein: CASGVTGGAGGYTF. The rearrangement uses TRBV12-5 and TRBJ1-2; 9 bases line up with TRBD1. Germline values: CDR1 LGHNT, CDR2 FRNRAP. This CDR3 spans 14 amino acids. The trim removed 6 bases at V and 7 bases at J, leaving 9 bases unmatched.

This CDR3 reads CASSPQLAGLRDTQYF. The CDR3, as DNA: TGTGCCAGCAGCCCGCAGCTAGCGGGGCTGAGAGATACGCAGTATTTT. The V gene is TRBV7-9, the J gene TRBJ2-3; 9 bases map to TRBD2. CDR1 and CDR2 (germline): SEHNR, FQNEAQ (reference sequence). CDR3 length: 16 amino acids. With V trimmed by 5 bases and J by 5 bases, 11 bases remained unmatched.

The chain links TRBV19 to TRBJ1-1, with D uncertain. With 5 bases removed from V and 5 bases from J, the gap between germline ends came to 9 bases. CDR3 length equals 12 residues. Germline V gene sequence: CDR1 LNHDA, CDR2 SQIVND (reference sequence). The CDR3 spells CASSRRETEAFF. Here the CDR3 DNA reads TGTGCCAGTAGTCGGAGGGAGACTGAAGCTTTCTTT.

This rearrangement joins TRBV28 to TRBJ1-5; TRBD1 is a possible D gene (6 bases). The germline CDR1 and CDR2 sequences are MDHEN and SYDVKM. The CDR3 is made up of 15 amino acids. Trimming left V 6 bases short and J 1 base short, with 13 bases between. The CDR3 here is CASSQTRGSNQPQHF. CDR3 bases: TGTGCCAGCAGCCAAACCAGGGGAAGCAATCAGCCCCAGCATTTT.

This chain joins TRBV3-1 (or the pseudogene TRBV3-2) and TRBJ2-1; the D gene is possibly TRBD2 (6 bases). The CDR3 totals 17 residues. V shed 2 bases and J shed 8 bases, with 22 bases lying between them. The germline V gene encodes CDR1 LGHDT and CDR2 YNNKEL (reference sequence). CDR3 nucleotide sequence: TGTGCCAGCAGCCAACCTAGGGGCGGGGTGGCCGTCGATGAGCAGTTCTTC. Translated, it gives CASSQPRGGVAVDEQFF.

This chain connects TRBV21-1 to TRBJ1-3; the table gives TRBD1 as D, unverified against the DNA. TRBV21-1 constitutes a pseudogene. This CDR3 has 18 residues. CDR3 DNA: TGTGCCAGCAGCAAAGCGCTACCGACCCGGGACAGGGCGCACACCATATATTTT. Its translation: CASSKALPTRDRAHTIYF.

The chain carries TRBV28 and TRBJ2-3, with TRBD2 identical over 8 bases. Trimming removed 2 bases from V and 4 bases from J; junction bases left unmatched: 5. Germline CDR1 and CDR2: MDHEN and SYDVKM. The CDR3 length is 15 residues. In DNA form, the CDR3 reads TGTGCCAGCAGTTTACAGGCGGGAGGAGCAGATACGCAGTATTTT. Its translation is CASSLQAGGADTQYF.

The rearrangement joins TRBV28 to TRBJ1-6; no firm D call. The CDR3 totals 17 residues. Trimming shortened V by 7 bases and J by 4 bases, and 20 bases separated the two germline ends. CDR1 MDHEN and CDR2 SYDVKM come from the germline V gene. DNA of the CDR3: TGTGCCAGCACCCCACGGGGTATCGTGGGTTATAATTCACCCCTCCACTTT. It encodes CASTPRGIVGYNSPLHF.

The CDR3 DNA sequence: TGCGCCAGCAGCTTATCACAGGGAAGCACTGAAGCTTTCTTT. This sequence encodes CASSLSQGSTEAFF. The genes are TRBV5-1 and TRBJ1-1, with a weak D call TRBD1 (6 bases). V lost 2 bases and J 4 bases, leaving 12 bases between the germline ends. The germline gives CDR1 SGHRS, CDR2 YFSETQ. The CDR3 runs to 14 residues.

The chain has TRBV5-1 and TRBJ1-5; TRBD1 is a possible D gene (5 bases). The CDR3 consists of 15 residues. Germline CDR1 reads SGHRS; CDR2 reads YFSETQ. Trimming cost V 0 bases and J 4 bases, with 11 bases left between them. DNA for the CDR3: TGCGCCAGCAGCTTGGCTGACAGTCATAATCAGCCCCAGCATTTT. It specifies CASSLADSHNQPQHF.

J is TRBJ1-1 and V is TRBV19; D not certain. The CDR3 consists of 15 residues. Trimming stripped 1 base from V and 3 bases from J, with 12 bases between. Looked up from germline, CDR1 is LNHDA and CDR2 is SQIVND (reference sequence). The CDR3 DNA follows: TGTGCCAGTAGTATAGCGAAAATCCAGGACACTGAAGCTTTCTTT. The encoded protein is CASSIAKIQDTEAFF.

The J gene is TRBJ1-2, the V gene TRBV28; 7 bases are shared with TRBD1. CDR3 size: 12 residues. Trimming removed 10 bases from V and 5 bases from J; junction bases left unmatched: 7. Germline V CDR1 and CDR2: MDHEN, SYDVKM. The CDR3 reads CATFDREYGYTF. The CDR3 nucleotides read TGTGCCACCTTCGACAGGGAATATGGCTACACCTTC.